This record looks at one T cell receptor beta chain sequence and its context. Its antigen is unknown. Base quality data are lacking; no much larger clone is found one base away. The sample originates from a study of T cell responses to AZD1222 COVID-19 vaccine (dated by TCRdb to the early 2020s). Describing the broader study: AZD1222 recipients given second doses at about 4 weeks or at about 12 weeks were pooled, since spike-specific TCR depth and breadth were not found to differ between the two schedules. A total of approximately 230 trial participants underwent TCR sequencing, of whom nearly 210 received two doses of AZD1222 and some 25 received two doses of the MenACWY control vaccine. Enrollment into the trials was organized by age into subgroups of 18-55, 56-69 and 70-plus years, and those subgroups contained approximately 160, 26 and 62 TCR-sequenced participants, respectively. Broader findings and caveats from the paper: Conclusions about previously exposed vaccinees are limited because only a handful of AZD1222 recipients were SARS-CoV-2 seropositive at baseline. Nearly half of unique spike-specific TCRs reportedly recognized epitopes outside regions mutated in the B.1.351 and B.1.1.7 variants. A significant rise in spike-specific TCR breadth and depth was observed after two AZD1222 doses relative to day 0 and relative to MenACWY recipients. No day 14 peak-response samples were available, so repertoires were characterized only after the peak T cell response. The 56-69-year group was small, and its depth increase did not reach significance, likely because of low power. CD4 TCRs associated with the vaccine covered the entire spike protein, and the dominant responses were in regions 160-218 and 743-854. Participants were mostly white British, with more females than males. The authors suggested clonal diversity may have been underestimated.

The CDR3 regions of human TCRbeta chains were subjected to immunosequencing. The authors processed their data as follows. Repertoire TCRs were matched against a reference library of SARS-CoV-2-specific TCRs generated with the MIRA antigen-specificity platform. Breadth was defined as the fraction of unique TCRs that were SARS-CoV-2-associated. Depth was defined as the fraction of total T cells that were SARS-CoV-2-associated. Using the MIRA data, every spike-specific TCR was mapped to the spike region that the TCR reacted to and assigned to either a CD4 or a CD8 class. Log10-transformed breadth and depth values were compared by one-way ANOVA with Sidak's multiple comparisons tests. The clones in this table, taken by TCRdb from immuneACCESS, are in-frame only. Not every clone is retained; where verified, under half of the shortfall comes from an unresolved V gene, and the cause of the rest is unknown. V, J and clone size are taken as reported in that table, and D and trimming were inferred from the DNA itself. This sample has about 260,000 clones in its table, and just over 90% of those were observed once. Clones ranked in the top ten supply roughly 0.6% of the sample.

The sample's time point, from its label and the paper: baseline before first vaccination. Vaccinee samples came from UK trials COV001 and COV002, including a single-blind randomized controlled phase 2/3 trial of AZD1222 (ChAdOx1 nCoV-19) in healthy adults. For TCRbeta chain sequencing, PBMC samples were collected from trial participants at day 0 and at day 28 after the second dose. For CDR1 and CDR2, the germline V gene lists SGHRS and YFSETQ. Between the V and J ends, shortened by 4 bases and 6 bases respectively, the junction contains 5 bases. Including cysteine and phenylalanine, the CDR3 has 11 amino acids. Only the CDR3 DNA is retained, 33 bases long and in frame from the first base.

The material was peripheral blood, obtained on day 0 of AZD1222 vaccination. Recombination connected TRBV5-1 to TRBJ1-3; too little of a D gene remains to name it. The source is an adult in good health. The CDR3 reads as follows: CASSAQNTIYF. The nucleotides read TGCGCCAGCAGCGCACAAAACACCATATATTTT.